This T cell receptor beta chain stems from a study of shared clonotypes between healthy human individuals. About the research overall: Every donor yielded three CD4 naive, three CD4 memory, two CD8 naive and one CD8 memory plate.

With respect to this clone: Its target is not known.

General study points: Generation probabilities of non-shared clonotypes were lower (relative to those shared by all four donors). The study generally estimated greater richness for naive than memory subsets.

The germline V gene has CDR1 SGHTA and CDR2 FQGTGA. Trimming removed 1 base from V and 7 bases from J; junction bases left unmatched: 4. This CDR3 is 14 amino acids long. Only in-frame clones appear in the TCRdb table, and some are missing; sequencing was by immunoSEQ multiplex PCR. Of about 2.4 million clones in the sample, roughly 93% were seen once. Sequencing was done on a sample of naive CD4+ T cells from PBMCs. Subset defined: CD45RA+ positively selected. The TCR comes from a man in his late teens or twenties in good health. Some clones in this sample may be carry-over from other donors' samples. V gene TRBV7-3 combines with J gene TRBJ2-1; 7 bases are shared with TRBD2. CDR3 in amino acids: CASSLMRGSNEQFF. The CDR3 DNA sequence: TGTGCCAGCAGCTTAATGCGGGGGTCTAATGAGCAGTTCTTC.